The 9 T cell receptor beta chains in this list originate from one sample, sequenced in a study of T cell clusters in autoimmune cytopenias. TRB was amplified from 250 ng of peripheral blood genomic DNA per sample. One tube held mixed TRB-A and TRB-B primer pools for touch-down PCR. TCRdb re-called the multiplex PCR reads; every CDR3 protein appears as one record, without DNA. The sample includes over 5,000 distinct CDR3 sequences. Separately, the same data were catalogued under a study of T cell repertoires in aging, cancer and after chemotherapy.

The sequencing input was peripheral blood. These receptors were collected from a human donor in good health.

This clonotype is classed as medium-sized by frequency. The chain recombines TRBV29-1 with TRBJ2-1; TCRdb proposes TRBD1, but this gene call is untestable without DNA. In germline, CDR1 is SQVTM, CDR2 ANQGSEA. The CDR3 spans 13 residues. CDR3 region: CSVLGGPNDEQFF.

This clonotype registers medium-sized by frequency. The rearrangement links TRBV29-1 to TRBJ1-1; with no DNA, the TCRdb D assignment of TRBD1 cannot be verified. Germline-derived CDR1 and CDR2 are SQVTM and ANQGSEA. This CDR3 has 12 amino acids. CDR3: CSVSQQGTEAFF.

The chain uses TRBV6-5 and TRBJ1-2. Per the germline V gene, CDR1 is MNHEY and CDR2 is SVGAGI. The length of the CDR3 is 11 residues. This chain's CDR3 is CASLSYYGYTF.

By frequency, this clonotype registers medium-sized. The chain is built from TRBV6-5 and TRBJ2-2; TCRdb's D gene call, TRBD2, goes unchecked for lack of DNA. The CDR3 is 13 amino acids. The germline V gene has CDR1 MNHEY and CDR2 SVGAGI. CDR3 sequence reads: CATKRGDPGELFF.

By frequency, this clonotype registers medium-sized (0.01 to 0.1%). V is TRBV6-5 and J is TRBJ2-5. The CDR3 consists of 13 residues. Germline-derived CDR1 and CDR2 are MNHEY and SVGAGI. The CDR3 spells CASSRKAQETQYF.

This clonotype registers medium-sized (0.01 to 0.1%) by frequency. This chain links TRBV30 with TRBJ1-4. CDR3 length: 14 amino acids. Looked up from germline, CDR1 is GTSNPN and CDR2 is SVGIG (reference sequence). The CDR3 is CAWGKGSTNEKLFF.

Frequency places this clonotype as medium-sized. J is TRBJ2-7 and V is TRBV6-2 or TRBV6-3. The CDR3 is 14 amino acids. The germline CDR1 and CDR2 sequences are MNHEY and SVGEGT. The CDR3 sequence: CASSYGGTSYEQYF.

This clonotype is called medium-sized based on its frequency. CDR3 sequence reads: CASSKDSWVYEQYF. The rearrangement uses TRBV5-5 and TRBJ2-7; TCRdb's assignment of TRBD1 cannot be checked, as there is no DNA. The V gene's germline CDR1 is SGHKS and CDR2 YYEKEE (reference sequence). This CDR3 comprises 14 residues.

By frequency, this clonotype registers medium-sized. The rearrangement links TRBV5-6 to TRBJ2-3. This CDR3 comprises 16 residues. The germline CDR1 and CDR2 sequences are SGHDT and YYEEEE. This CDR3 reads CASSLELQSSTDTQYF. The whole variable domain, filled in from reference TRBV5-6 and TRBJ2-3, reads DAGVTQSPTHLIKTRGQQVTLRCSPKSGHDTVSWYQQALGQGPQFIFQYYEEEERQRGNFPDRFSGHQFPNYSSELNVNALLLGDSALYLCASSLELQSSTDTQYFGPGTRLTVL.